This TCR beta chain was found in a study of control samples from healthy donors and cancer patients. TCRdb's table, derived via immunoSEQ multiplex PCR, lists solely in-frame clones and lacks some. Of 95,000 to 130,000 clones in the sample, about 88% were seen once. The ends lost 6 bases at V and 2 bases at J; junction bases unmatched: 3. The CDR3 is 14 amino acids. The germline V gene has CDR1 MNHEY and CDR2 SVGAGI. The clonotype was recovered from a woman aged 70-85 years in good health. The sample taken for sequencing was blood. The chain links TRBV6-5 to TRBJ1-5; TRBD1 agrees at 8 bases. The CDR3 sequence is CASRRTGRNQPQHF. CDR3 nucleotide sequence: TGTGCCAGCAGGAGGACAGGGCGCAATCAGCCCCAGCATTTT.